Each of the 27 T cell receptor beta chains below was sequenced from the same sample in a study of human T cells and chemical hapten exposure. TCRdb independently ran MiXCR on the RACE reads; one entry per CDR3 protein. Among some 150,000 distinct CDR3 sequences, roughly 10% were seen once, and the ten largest hold 1.2% to 1.5%. The time point: patch test 2, 6 weeks after DPC sensitization. Treatment indicated: therapeutic diphenylcyclopropenone sensitization with weekly scalp DPC. The sequencing used whole blood, collected in connection with sensitization to the hapten diphenylcyclopropenone (DPC). These receptors came from a woman between 50 and 59 years old with alopecia areata. Some clones in this sample may be carry-over from other donors' samples.

This clonotype has a single count. The V gene is TRBV19, the J gene TRBJ2-1, with TRBD1 matching over 7 bases. The better agreement between TRBJ2-7 and the DNA end casts doubt on the J call. This CDR3 is 15 amino acids long. Per germline, CDR1 LNHDA and CDR2 SQIVND (reference sequence). The CDR3 sequence: CASSRETGSYNEQYF. The CDR3 nucleotides read TGTGCCAGTAGTAGAGAGACAGGGTCCTACAATGAGCAGTACTTC.

In this sample, this clonotype turned up many times. The rearrangement uses TRBV12-3 or TRBV12-4 and TRBJ2-7; D possibly corresponds to TRBD2 (5 bases). Trimming shortened V by 1 base and J by 2 bases, and 6 bases separated the two germline ends. The CDR3 totals 13 residues. The chain's CDR3 is CASSLGTPYEQYF. The DNA for the CDR3 is TGTGCCAGCAGTTTAGGGACTCCCTACGAGCAGTACTTC.

This clonotype has a handful of counts. The chain recombines TRBV25-1 with TRBJ1-2; weak D call: TRBD1 (6 bases). V was trimmed by 8 bases and J by 5 bases, leaving 12 bases between them. The CDR3 is 12 residues long. CDR1 MGHDK and CDR2 SYGVNS come from the germline V gene. The CDR3 DNA is TGTGCCAGCTACAGGGTCGGATATGGCTACACCTTC. This translates into CASYRVGYGYTF.

This clonotype was found many times. This chain connects TRBV12-3 or TRBV12-4 to TRBJ1-5; 7 bases line up with TRBD1. Unmatched junction bases numbered 5, after V lost 5 bases and J lost 1 base. This CDR3 has 15 residues. CDR3 region: CASSHRGRSNQPQHF. CDR3 DNA: TGTGCCAGCAGTCACAGGGGAAGGAGCAATCAGCCCCAGCATTTT.

There are a few counts of this clonotype. The rearrangement joins TRBV6-5 to TRBJ2-3, with 8 bases fitting TRBD1. CDR1 is MNHEY and CDR2 is SVGAGI in the germline V gene. The length of the CDR3 is 15 residues. V was clipped by 6 bases and J by 3 bases; unmatched bases: 8. Here the CDR3 DNA reads TGTGCCAGCAGCATCCGGACAGGGCGTACAGATACGCAGTATTTT. The encoded protein is CASSIRTGRTDTQYF.

This clonotype was observed a handful of times. V gene TRBV20-1 combines with J gene TRBJ2-1; 7 nucleotides line up with TRBD2. This CDR3 has 17 residues. Germline CDR1 DFQATT, CDR2 SNEGSKA (reference sequence). V was pared by 0 bases and J by 0 bases, with 8 bases of the junction left unmatched. The CDR3 spells CSARDGAWGGSYNEQFF. DNA for the CDR3: TGCAGTGCTAGAGATGGGGCCTGGGGGGGCTCCTACAATGAGCAGTTCTTC.

This sequence joins TRBV5-1 and TRBJ2-7, with TRBD2 matching 13 bases. Germline assignment: CDR1 SGHRS and CDR2 YFSETQ. This CDR3 comprises 16 residues. With V trimmed by 0 bases and J by 3 bases, 3 bases remained unmatched. CDR3 nucleotide sequence: TGCGCCAGCAGCTTGGCCGGACTAGCGGGAGACTACGAGCAGTACTTC. This encodes CASSLAGLAGDYEQYF.

This clonotype turned up a few times. This chain uses TRBV6-5 with TRBJ2-3; 11 bases map to TRBD2. The CDR3 is 18 residues long. With 6 bases clipped from V and 0 bases from J, the junction kept 11 bases outside the gene matches. Per the germline V gene, CDR1 is MNHEY and CDR2 is SVGAGI. The CDR3 sequence: CASSPRLAGIRSTDTQYF. The DNA for the CDR3 is TGTGCCAGCAGCCCCCGACTAGCGGGGATAAGAAGCACAGATACGCAGTATTTT.

For this clonotype: A much larger clone lies a single base off, so this may be a read error. This chain joins TRBV11-2 and TRBJ1-4, with no clear D. CDR3 length equals 15 residues. Germline V gives CDR1 SGHAT, CDR2 FQNNGV. CDR3 bases: TGTTCCAGCAGCTTAGGAACGGTGGGGAATGAAAAACTGTTTTTT. Protein sequence: CSSSLGTVGNEKLFF.

The chain recombines TRBV4-3 with TRBJ2-3, with a possible D match to TRBD2 (6 bases). There are 17 residues in the CDR3. Looked up from germline, CDR1 is LGHNA and CDR2 is YSLEER. V lost 0 bases to trimming and J lost 4 bases, with 17 bases between them. CDR3 in DNA: TGCGCCAGCAGCCAAGAGCGAACTCTCGGGGGAGCAGATACGCAGTATTTT. This sequence encodes CASSQERTLGGADTQYF.

The J gene is TRBJ2-1, the V gene TRBV19; D is uncertain. Germline assignment: CDR1 LNHDA and CDR2 SQIVND (reference sequence). The V end lost 4 bases, the J end lost 2 bases, and 15 bases lay between the germline ends. This CDR3 contains 16 residues. For the CDR3, the DNA is TGTGCCAGTAGTAGAACGGCCGTTACCCCCTACAATGAGCAGTTCTTC. This codes for CASSRTAVTPYNEQFF.

This clonotype was recorded a few times. V gene TRBV29-1 combines with J gene TRBJ2-3; 8 bases fit TRBD2. The CDR3 loop spans 15 amino acids. Germline trimming cut 6 bases from V and 4 bases from J; bases unmatched to any gene: 12. CDR1 and CDR2 from the germline V gene are SQVTM and ANQGSEA. CDR3 loop: CSVRASGLGPDTQYF. The CDR3 DNA is TGCAGCGTGCGGGCTAGCGGGCTTGGCCCAGATACGCAGTATTTT.

The chain links TRBV7-6 to TRBJ2-1, with D perhaps matching TRBD1 or TRBD2 (6 bases each). V was clipped by 5 bases and J by 7 bases, with 18 bases between them. CDR1 and CDR2 (germline): SGHVS, FNYEAQ. This CDR3 has 15 residues. The CDR3 sequence: CASSPTGRPGNEQFF. Written as DNA, the CDR3 is TGTGCCAGCAGCCCCACAGGGAGGCCGGGGAATGAGCAGTTCTTC. The complete variable domain, with remaining parts taken from reference TRBV7-6 and TRBJ2-1, reads GAGVSQSPRYKVTKRGQDVALRCDPISGHVSLYWYRQALGQGPEFLTYFNYEAQQDKSGLPNDRFSAERPEGSISTLTIQRTEQRDSAMYRCASSPTGRPGNEQFFGPGTRLTVL.

This chain connects TRBV7-3 to TRBJ2-1; D may be TRBD1 (6 bases). Germline V gives CDR1 SGHTA, CDR2 FQGTGA. The V and J ends lost 2 bases and 6 bases respectively, with 20 bases between them. The CDR3 loop spans 17 amino acids. CDR3 residues: CASSLGLTGKRSNEQFF. The CDR3, as DNA: TGTGCCAGCAGCTTAGGCCTAACAGGGAAGAGGTCCAATGAGCAGTTCTTC. Variable domain in full (rest from reference TRBV7-3 and TRBJ2-1): GAGVSQTPSNKVTEKGKYVELRCDPISGHTALYWYRQSLGQGPEFLIYFQGTGAADDSGLPNDRFFAVRPEGSVSTLKIQRTERGDSAVYLCASSLGLTGKRSNEQFFGPGTRLTVL.

Only a few counts were recorded for this clonotype. The chain is built from TRBV7-2 and TRBJ2-5, with no clear D. This CDR3 is 14 amino acids long. V was shortened by 4 bases and J by 5 bases, with 14 bases between the two germline ends. The germline V gene encodes CDR1 SGHTA and CDR2 FQGNSA. The CDR3 here is CASSYVPLGETQYF. The CDR3 DNA reads TGTGCCAGCAGCTACGTACCCCTGGGGGAGACCCAGTACTTC.

The chain has TRBV9 and TRBJ2-1; maybe TRBD1 (6 bases). The CDR3 totals 15 residues. Germline V CDR1 and CDR2: SGDLS, YYNGEE. Trimming took off 3 bases at V and 2 bases at J, with 12 bases between the two ends. DNA of the CDR3: TGTGCCAGCAGCGAGGGGGATTTCCCCTACAATGAGCAGTTCTTC. It encodes CASSEGDFPYNEQFF.

This clonotype has only a few counts. The chain has TRBV20-1 and TRBJ2-3; the match to TRBD2 covers 14 bases. This CDR3 contains 15 residues. CDR1 is DFQATT, CDR2 SNEGSKA, per germline (reference sequence). J gave up 5 bases and V 3 bases, and 4 bases lay outside the gene matches. Here the CDR3 DNA reads TGCAGTGCTAGCGGACTAGCGGGAGGTAAAGATACGCAGTATTTT. Translating gives CSASGLAGGKDTQYF.

This clonotype was observed at least ten times. This chain connects TRBV12-3 or TRBV12-4 to TRBJ1-5, with unresolved D. Trimming shortened V by 6 bases and J by 6 bases, and 18 bases separated the two germline ends. CDR3 length: 15 residues. The CDR3 DNA reads TGTGCCAGCAGCCCCGAGATGAGGCTGGGTCAGCCCCAGCATTTT. It translates to CASSPEMRLGQPQHF.

This clonotype has only a few counts. The chain carries TRBV29-1 and TRBJ2-3; TRBD1 or TRBD2 may be the D gene (5 bases each). CDR1 and CDR2 (germline): SQVTM, ANQGSEA. V dropped 6 bases and J dropped 0 bases, with 7 bases sitting between them. This CDR3 spans 12 amino acids. CDR3 in DNA: TGCAGCGTCTGGGACAGCACAGATACGCAGTATTTT. Encoded protein: CSVWDSTDTQYF.

V and J are TRBV5-1 and TRBJ2-7; unclear D gene. This CDR3 has 13 residues. V was shortened by 5 bases and J by 1 base, with 10 bases between the two germline ends. Germline V gene lookup returns CDR1 SGHRS and CDR2 YFSETQ. CDR3 sequence (DNA): TGCGCCAGCAGGGTGGGTTCTTCCTACGAGCAGTACTTC. Amino acids: CASRVGSSYEQYF.

The rearrangement uses TRBV28 and TRBJ1-2; perhaps TRBD1 as D (5 bases). The V gene lost 3 bases and the J gene lost 4 bases, with 9 bases spanning the gap. The CDR3 is 13 amino acids. CDR1 and CDR2 (germline): MDHEN, SYDVKM. The CDR3 is CASSFKGIYGYTF. For the CDR3, the DNA is TGTGCCAGCAGTTTCAAGGGGATCTATGGCTACACCTTC.

The table lists this clonotype with many counts. The J gene is TRBJ1-1, the V gene TRBV7-2; D unclear. CDR1 and CDR2 from the germline V gene are SGHTA and FQGNSA. The germline V and J ends were trimmed by 4 bases and 0 bases, with 9 bases remaining between them. This CDR3 has 14 residues. DNA of the CDR3: TGTGCCAGCAGCTCTAGGACGGTGAACACTGAAGCTTTCTTT. Translating gives CASSSRTVNTEAFF.

The DNA for the CDR3 is TGTGCCAGCAGCTTAAGGGCCCCCCGAAACACCATATATTTT. The encoded protein is CASSLRAPRNTIYF. The rearrangement links TRBV13 to TRBJ1-3; D uncertain. Trimming pared 2 bases from V and 5 bases from J, leaving 10 bases between. CDR1 and CDR2 (germline): PRHDT, FYEKMQ (reference sequence). This CDR3 spans 14 amino acids.

This clonotype was seen at least ten times. The chain has TRBV20-1 and TRBJ2-1, with 14 bases identical to TRBD2. Germline CDR1 is DFQATT and CDR2 is SNEGSKA (reference sequence). The CDR3 contains 14 residues. J was trimmed by 6 bases and V by 3 bases; bases with no gene match: 1. The chain's CDR3 is CSARGLAGVNEQFF. The CDR3 DNA sequence: TGCAGTGCTAGGGGACTAGCGGGAGTCAATGAGCAGTTCTTC.

The gene calls are TRBV29-1 and TRBJ2-5; D gene ambiguous. Trimming took off 4 bases at V and 2 bases at J, with 14 bases between the two ends. Germline CDR1 is SQVTM and CDR2 is ANQGSEA. This CDR3 region has 14 residues. CDR3 sequence (DNA): TGCAGCGTTGGTGGCTTCGCAGGACAAGAGACCCAGTACTTC. Encoded protein: CSVGGFAGQETQYF.

The chain couples TRBV18 to TRBJ2-1, with D perhaps given as TRBD1 or TRBD2 (5 bases each). Germline V gene data show CDR1 as KGHSH and CDR2 as LQKENI. V was cut by 3 bases and J by 9 bases, with 18 bases left in between. The CDR3 covers 15 residues. The CDR3 bases are TGTGCCAGCTCACCCCTAAGAGGGGAGCGCAGTGAGCAGTTCTTC. Its protein product is CASSPLRGERSEQFF.

CDR3 in DNA: TGTGCCAGCAGCCCCTGGCTAGCGGGAGAAGAGACCCAGTACTTC. Its protein is CASSPWLAGEETQYF. The chain couples TRBV11-2 to TRBJ2-5, with 10 bases aligning to TRBD2. Trimming at V came to 5 bases and at J to 3 bases, leaving 6 bases not matched to a gene. This CDR3 comprises 15 residues. Germline-derived CDR1 and CDR2 are SGHAT and FQNNGV.